This TCR beta chain was profiled in a study of control samples from healthy donors and cancer patients. The assay was immunoSEQ multiplex PCR, and TCRdb's table has in-frame clones only and misses some. The sample records 70,000 to 95,000 clones, about 90% being singletons. The CDR3 length is 18 residues. Germline V gives CDR1 SGHTA, CDR2 FQGNSA. Unmatched junction bases numbered 12, after V lost 1 base and J lost 3 bases. The chain employs TRBV7-2 and TRBJ2-7; 10 bases are a match to TRBD2. The clonotype was recovered from a man in his forties or fifties in good health. The sequenced sample consisted of blood. DNA for the CDR3: TGTGCCAGCAGCTTAGGCCTTAAAACAGCGGGAGGGCTCTACGAGCAGTACTTC. It yields the protein CASSLGLKTAGGLYEQYF.